One sample yielded the 18 T cell receptor beta chains listed below, sequenced in a study of T-cell memory formation after mild COVID-19. Each CDR3 protein gets one entry after TCRdb re-called the 5' RACE reads with MiXCR. The top ten hold 2% to 2.5% of the sample, which has around 140,000 distinct CDR3 sequences, around 5.8% seen once. The sample taken for sequencing was PBMCs or a T cell subset sorted from them (not recorded which). The receptors derive from an adult woman who had mild COVID-19 (a few samples of this study predate the infection). Cell type and time point are not known.

This chain links TRBV20-1 with TRBJ1-5, with D maybe TRBD1 (5 bases). The germline V gene has CDR1 DFQATT and CDR2 SNEGSKA (reference sequence). The CDR3 extends over 14 amino acids. V dropped 0 bases and J dropped 7 bases, with 13 bases sitting between them. CDR3 nucleotides: TGCAGTGCTAGAGATGACCAGGGAAGGCAGCCCCAGCATTTT. Protein: CSARDDQGRQPQHF.

This clonotype has more than one count but fewer than ten. The rearrangement links TRBV5-1 to TRBJ1-4; perhaps TRBD1 as D (5 bases). CDR1 and CDR2 from the germline V gene are SGHRS and YFSETQ. The CDR3 runs 15 residues. V was shortened by 1 base and J by 6 bases, with 13 bases between the two germline ends. CDR3 sequence: CASSLSLSGDEKLFF. The CDR3 DNA follows: TGCGCCAGCAGCTTGTCCCTCTCGGGGGATGAAAAACTGTTTTTT.

This clonotype was picked up many times. The chain joins TRBV5-1 to TRBJ2-1, with TRBD2 identical over 16 bases. V gave up 7 bases and J gave up 12 bases; unmatched junction bases: 16. CDR1 is SGHRS and CDR2 is YFSETQ in the germline V gene. The CDR3 has 17 residues. CDR3 sequence: CASHRDAGTSGRGRQFF. CDR3 nucleotide sequence: TGCGCCAGCCACCGAGACGCCGGGACTAGCGGGAGGGGAAGGCAGTTCTTC.

This clonotype was seen at least ten times. The chain joins TRBV7-3 to TRBJ2-2; no definite D call. The CDR3 extends over 14 amino acids. Germline V CDR1 and CDR2: SGHTA, FQGTGA. Trimming removed 6 bases from V and 6 bases from J, with 14 bases in between. In DNA, the CDR3 is TGTGCCAGCAGAAAGCTGCCTGAATCCGGGGAGCTGTTTTTT. Translating it yields CASRKLPESGELFF.

This clonotype was found many times. The genes are TRBV7-9 and TRBJ2-7; possibly TRBD1 for D (6 bases). The CDR3 extends over 16 amino acids. V shed 1 base and J shed 1 base, with 14 bases lying between them. Germline V lookup: CDR1 SEHNR, CDR2 FQNEAQ (reference sequence). CDR3 sequence reads: CASSLEGDRRSYEQYF. DNA for the CDR3: TGTGCCAGCAGCTTAGAGGGAGACAGGAGGTCCTACGAGCAGTACTTC.

The rearrangement joins TRBV11-2 to TRBJ2-1; 14 nucleotides line up with TRBD2. V was pared by 4 bases and J by 12 bases, with 5 bases of the junction left unmatched. The CDR3 runs to 14 residues. Germline V gene data show CDR1 as SGHAT and CDR2 as FQNNGV. This CDR3 is CASSYGLAGGTQFF. In DNA form, the CDR3 reads TGTGCCAGCAGCTACGGACTAGCGGGGGGAACGCAGTTCTTC.

This clonotype occurred a few times. This chain connects TRBV11-2 to TRBJ2-5; 7 bases align to TRBD1. V shed 3 bases, J shed 4 bases, and the junction held 5 bases outside the gene matches. The germline V gene encodes CDR1 SGHAT and CDR2 FQNNGV. The CDR3 length is 14 residues. The DNA for the CDR3 is TGTGCCAGCAGCTTGGACAGGTTGGGAGAGACCCAGTACTTC. It encodes CASSLDRLGETQYF.

In its sample, this clonotype was seen a few times. J is TRBJ2-7 and V is TRBV5-1; 8 bases fit TRBD2. The CDR3 runs to 14 residues. Per germline, CDR1 SGHRS and CDR2 YFSETQ. V lost 1 base and J lost 4; bases outside the gene matches: 4. The CDR3 spells CASSLRLARYEQYF. CDR3 DNA sequence: TGCGCCAGCAGCTTGCGACTAGCGCGATACGAGCAGTACTTC.

The rearrangement links TRBV3-1 to TRBJ1-1; no reliable D call. With 1 base removed from V and 6 bases from J, the gap between germline ends came to 3 bases. The CDR3 is made up of 11 amino acids. Germline loops: CDR1 LGHDT, CDR2 YNNKEL (reference sequence). CDR3 sequence reads: CASSQGAEAFF. Here the CDR3 DNA reads TGTGCCAGCAGCCAAGGGGCTGAAGCTTTCTTT.

As concerns this clonotype: At one end the junction does not follow the germline gene, possibly because of a read error. The chain joins TRBV24-1 to TRBJ1-5; TRBD1 might be the D (5 bases). The CDR3 spans 12 residues. CDR1 is KGHDR, CDR2 SFDVKD, per germline. The CDR3 DNA is TGTGCCACTAGTGACGGGGACCAGCCCCAGCATTTT. It translates to CATSDGDQPQHF.

This clonotype occurred many times. V is TRBV7-3 and J is TRBJ1-5; D unclear. The CDR3 runs to 13 residues. In germline, CDR1 is SGHTA, CDR2 FQGTGA. The V gene lost 5 bases and the J gene lost 4 bases, with 9 bases spanning the gap. The CDR3 region has the DNA TGTGCCAGCAGCCTCCAGAGAAATCAGCCCCAGCATTTT. Amino acids: CASSLQRNQPQHF.

The gene calls are TRBV5-1 and TRBJ2-7; D remains ambiguous. The CDR3 is made up of 13 amino acids. The germline gives CDR1 SGHRS, CDR2 YFSETQ. V lost 2 bases to trimming and J lost 3 bases, with 9 bases between them. The CDR3 region is CASSFMAGYEQYF. CDR3 DNA: TGCGCCAGCAGCTTTATGGCTGGCTACGAGCAGTACTTC.

This clonotype was detected only a few times. The chain uses TRBV24-1 and TRBJ1-3; D ambiguous. The germline gives CDR1 KGHDR, CDR2 SFDVKD. V gave up 9 bases and J gave up 0 bases, with 11 bases separating them. The length of the CDR3 is 14 residues. The CDR3 DNA reads as TGTGCCACCCAGAAGGGCAGCTCTGGAAACACCATATATTTT. Translating gives CATQKGSSGNTIYF.

The chain combines TRBV12-3 or TRBV12-4 with TRBJ1-6; D not resolved. Trimming removed 1 base from V and 2 bases from J, with 12 bases in between. The CDR3 extends over 17 amino acids. The CDR3 loop reads CASSLEPRGTYNSPLHF. The CDR3 nucleotides read TGTGCCAGCAGTTTAGAACCTCGAGGTACCTATAATTCACCCCTCCACTTT.

This clonotype was counted at least ten times. This chain uses TRBV11-3 with TRBJ2-1; the D is unclear. CDR3 length: 15 amino acids. The germline V and J ends were trimmed by 1 base and 1 base, with 8 bases remaining between them. Germline V gene sequence: CDR1 SGHNT, CDR2 YENEEA. The CDR3 DNA reads TGTGCCAGCAGCTTAGCGGAAGGTTCCTACAATGAGCAGTTCTTC. Translation gives CASSLAEGSYNEQFF.

This clonotype was detected many times. This sequence joins TRBV20-1 and TRBJ2-7; no definite D call. Per the germline V gene, CDR1 is DFQATT and CDR2 is SNEGSKA (reference sequence). The CDR3 extends over 14 amino acids. V was shortened by 3 bases and J by 0 bases, with 12 bases between the two germline ends. CDR3 sequence reads: CSASLLGFSYEQYF. CDR3 DNA: TGCAGTGCTAGCCTACTCGGGTTCTCCTACGAGCAGTACTTC.

This chain joins TRBV3-1 and TRBJ2-2; D possibly uses TRBD1 or TRBD2 (6 bases each). Germline assignment: CDR1 LGHDT and CDR2 YNNKEL (reference sequence). V lost 1 base and J lost 0, with 12 bases in between. The CDR3 extends over 17 amino acids. DNA for the CDR3: TGTGCCAGCAGCCAAGCGGGGGACACATCGAACACCGGGGAGCTGTTTTTT. It specifies CASSQAGDTSNTGELFF. Supplemented by reference TRBV3-1 and TRBJ2-2, the full variable domain reads DTAVSQTPKYLVTQMGNDKSIKCEQNLGHDTMYWYKQDSKKFLKIMFSYNNKELIINETVPNRFSPKSPDKAHLNLHINSLELGDSAVYFCASSQAGDTSNTGELFFGEGSRLTVL.

This clonotype was counted many times. The rearrangement joins TRBV12-3 or TRBV12-4 to TRBJ2-5; 15 bases match TRBD2. The CDR3 totals 18 residues. V shed 5 bases and J 2 bases; nucleotides not matched to a gene: 9. The CDR3 bases are TGTGCCAGCAGTCCTGGACTAGCGGGAGGGCCTTATCAAGAGACCCAGTACTTC. Protein product: CASSPGLAGGPYQETQYF.